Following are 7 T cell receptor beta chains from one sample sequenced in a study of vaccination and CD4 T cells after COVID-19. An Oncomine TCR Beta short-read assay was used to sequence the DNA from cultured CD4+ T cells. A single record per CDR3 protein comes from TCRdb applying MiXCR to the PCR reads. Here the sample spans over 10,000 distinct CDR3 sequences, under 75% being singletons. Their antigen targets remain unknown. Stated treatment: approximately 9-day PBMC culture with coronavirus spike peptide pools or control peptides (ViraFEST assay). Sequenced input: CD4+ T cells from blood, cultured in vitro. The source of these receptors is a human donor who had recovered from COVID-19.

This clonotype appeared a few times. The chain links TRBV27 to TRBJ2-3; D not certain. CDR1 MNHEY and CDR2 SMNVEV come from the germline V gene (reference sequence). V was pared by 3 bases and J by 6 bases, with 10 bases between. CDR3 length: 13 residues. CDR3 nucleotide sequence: TGTGCCAGCAGTTTGGGTCGGTGGGATACGCAGTATTTT. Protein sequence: CASSLGRWDTQYF.

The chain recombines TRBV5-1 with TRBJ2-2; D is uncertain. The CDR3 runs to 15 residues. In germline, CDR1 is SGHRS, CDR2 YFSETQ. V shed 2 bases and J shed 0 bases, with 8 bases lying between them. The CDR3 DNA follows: TGCGCCAGCAGCTTAGGGAACCCGAACACCGGGGAGCTGTTTTTT. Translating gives CASSLGNPNTGELFF.

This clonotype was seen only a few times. The CDR3 region is CASKGGVAKNIQYF. CDR3 bases: TGTGCCAGCAAGGGGGGAGTGGCCAAAAACATTCAGTACTTC. This chain uses TRBV6-1 with TRBJ2-4; D may match TRBD1 or TRBD2 (6 bases each). Germline CDR1 and CDR2: MNHNS and SASEGT. The CDR3 consists of 14 residues. The V gene lost 7 bases and the J gene lost 1 base, with 11 bases spanning the gap.

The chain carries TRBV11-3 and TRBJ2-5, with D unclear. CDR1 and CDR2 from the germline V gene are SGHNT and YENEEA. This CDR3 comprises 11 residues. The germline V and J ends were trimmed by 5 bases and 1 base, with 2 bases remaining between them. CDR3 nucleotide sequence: TGTGCCAGCAGCCTCCAAGAGACCCAGTACTTC. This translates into CASSLQETQYF.

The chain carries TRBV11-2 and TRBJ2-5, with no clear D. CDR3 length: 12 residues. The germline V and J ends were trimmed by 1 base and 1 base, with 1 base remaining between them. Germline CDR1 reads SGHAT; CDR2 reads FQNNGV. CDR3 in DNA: TGTGCCAGCAGCTTAGCCCAAGAGACCCAGTACTTC. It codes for CASSLAQETQYF.

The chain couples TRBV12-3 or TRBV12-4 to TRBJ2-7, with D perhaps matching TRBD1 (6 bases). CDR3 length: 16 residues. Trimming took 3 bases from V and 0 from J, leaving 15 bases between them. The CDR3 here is CASSFLTGLPSYEQYF. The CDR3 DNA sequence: TGTGCCAGCAGTTTCCTGACAGGACTCCCCTCCTACGAGCAGTACTTC.

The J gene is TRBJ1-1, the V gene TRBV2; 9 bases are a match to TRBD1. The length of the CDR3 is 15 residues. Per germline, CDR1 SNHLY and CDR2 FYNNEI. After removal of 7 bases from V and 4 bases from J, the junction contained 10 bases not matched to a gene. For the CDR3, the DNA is TGTGCCAGCAATATACAGGGGGCTTTGGCCACTGAAGCTTTCTTT. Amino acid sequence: CASNIQGALATEAFF.